The next 3 T cell receptor beta chains were all read from a single sample in a study of blood T cell repertoires in COVID-19. Clones were read by immunoSEQ multiplex PCR, and TCRdb kept only the in-frame ones, dropping some. The table records about 160,000 clones, around 89% of them present only once. Sequencing used peripheral blood. The source of these receptors is a man in his 60s with acute or convalescent COVID-19.

The rearrangement joins TRBV5-1 to TRBJ2-3, with unresolved D. Germline CDR1 reads SGHRS; CDR2 reads YFSETQ. Trimming pared 3 bases from V and 1 base from J, leaving 9 bases between. The CDR3 is 14 residues long. For the CDR3, the DNA is TGCGCCAGCAGCTCTCGACTGGGCACAGATACGCAGTATTTT. Encoded protein: CASSSRLGTDTQYF.

The chain employs TRBV19 and TRBJ2-7; tentatively, D is TRBD1 (7 bases). The germline gives CDR1 LNHDA, CDR2 SQIVND (reference sequence). V was shortened by 8 bases and J by 0 bases, with 14 bases between the two germline ends. The CDR3 sequence is 14 residues long. The CDR3 sequence is CASRSGGSSYEQYF. The CDR3 DNA reads as TGTGCCAGTCGATCAGGGGGGAGCTCCTACGAGCAGTACTTC. Full variable domain (rest looked up from reference TRBV19 and TRBJ2-7): DGGITQSPKYLFRKEGQNVTLSCEQNLNHDAMYWYRQDPGQGLRLIYYSQIVNDFQKGDIAEGYSVSREKKESFPLTVTSAQKNPTAFYLCASRSGGSSYEQYFGPGTRLTVT.

The chain recombines TRBV7-8 with TRBJ1-1; tentatively, D is TRBD1 (6 bases). Germline V gives CDR1 SGHVS, CDR2 FQNEAQ. Trimming left V 2 bases short and J 2 bases short, with 18 bases between. The CDR3 has 17 residues. The DNA of the CDR3 is TGTGCCAGCAGCTTAAACAGGGCCCCGAACCCTAACACTGAAGCTTTCTTT. It is translated as CASSLNRAPNPNTEAFF.